This entry lists 2 T cell receptor beta chains sequenced from one sample in a study of blood T cell repertoires in COVID-19. Some clones are missing from TCRdb's copy, which holds only in-frame ones; the method was immunoSEQ multiplex PCR. In the table there are 150,000 to 250,000 clones, roughly 92% of which are singletons. The sample comprised peripheral blood. The receptors shown here come from a man in his thirties or forties with COVID-19, enrolled during active disease.

The chain employs TRBV4-1 and TRBJ1-2; D is perhaps TRBD1 (6 bases). CDR3 length: 15 amino acids. Germline V gene data show CDR1 as MGHRA and CDR2 as YSYEKL. Trimming removed 4 bases from V and 0 bases from J, with 12 bases in between. The chain's CDR3 is CASSLTGRSNYGYTF. CDR3 DNA: TGCGCCAGCAGCCTGACAGGTCGTTCTAACTATGGCTACACCTTC.

J is TRBJ1-2 and V is TRBV9, with 8 bases matching TRBD1. This CDR3 spans 11 amino acids. Germline V gives CDR1 SGDLS, CDR2 YYNGEE. Germline trimming cut 4 bases from V and 11 bases from J; bases unmatched to any gene: 4. DNA of the CDR3: TGTGCCAGCAGCACAGGACAGGGTTACACCTTC. It translates to CASSTGQGYTF.